A single T cell receptor beta chain is shown here with its context. This specimen comes from a study of cytomegalovirus exposure and HLA in healthy donors. Measured with immunoSEQ multiplex PCR; TCRdb has only the in-frame clones, and not every one. The table lists roughly 130,000 clones, over 85% of them singletons. The CDR3 loop spans 14 amino acids. The germline gives CDR1 SGHRS, CDR2 YFSETQ. V gave up 4 bases and J gave up 2 bases, with 12 bases separating them. The sequence derives from a young man in good health and CMV-seronegative. Material: PBMCs. V usage is TRBV5-1 and J usage is TRBJ1-1; TRBD1 is a possible D gene (5 bases). For the CDR3, the DNA is TGCGCCAGCAGCCCCGGCAGGGAAAACACTGAAGCTTTCTTT. Its protein product is CASSPGRENTEAFF.